These 5 T cell receptor beta chains were all obtained from the same sample, sequenced in a study of cytomegalovirus exposure and HLA in healthy donors. The PCR employed 60 Vbeta primers together with 13 Jbeta primers. Clones were sequenced by immunoSEQ multiplex PCR, and TCRdb holds only the in-frame ones, with some missing. The sample yields 150,000 to 200,000 clones, 70% to 85% seen once. The specimen sequenced was PBMCs. Source of these receptors: a woman aged 25 to 39 in good health and CMV-seropositive.

This chain uses TRBV7-2 with TRBJ2-5, with a tentative D call TRBD1 (6 bases). CDR1 SGHTA and CDR2 FQGNSA come from the germline V gene. The CDR3 is 15 amino acids. Deletions cut 5 bases from V and 3 bases from J, with 16 bases between. The CDR3 nucleotides read TGTGCCAGCAGCCGCCCCGGGACAAAAGAAGAGACCCAGTACTTC. Its translation is CASSRPGTKEETQYF. Together with reference TRBV7-2 and TRBJ2-5, the CDR3 gives the full variable domain: GAGVSQSPSNKVTEKGKDVELRCDPISGHTALYWYRQSLGQGLEFLIYFQGNSAPDKSGLPSDRFSAERTGGSVSTLTIQRTQQEDSAVYLCASSRPGTKEETQYFGPGTRLLVL.

The chain is built from TRBV18 and TRBJ1-2; 11 nucleotides align to TRBD1. V was clipped by 6 bases and J by 8 bases; unmatched bases: 17. CDR3 length: 17 amino acids. The germline V gene encodes CDR1 KGHSH and CDR2 LQKENI. CDR3 DNA: TGTGCCAGCTCGCTCTTCCTTCGGACAGGGGGCCAAAACGGCTACACCTTC. This encodes CASSLFLRTGGQNGYTF.

This chain joins TRBV4-3 and TRBJ2-1, with a possible D match to TRBD1 (5 bases). CDR1 is LGHNA, CDR2 YSLEER, per germline. CDR3 length: 16 amino acids. V was pared by 0 bases and J by 8 bases, with 17 bases between. This CDR3 reads CASSQDAGKFWHEQFF. CDR3 sequence (DNA): TGCGCCAGCAGCCAAGATGCAGGGAAATTCTGGCATGAGCAGTTCTTC.

J is TRBJ2-1 and V is TRBV27; 13 bases agree with TRBD2. CDR1 and CDR2 from the germline V gene are MNHEY and SMNVEV (reference sequence). The V segment lost 6 bases and the J segment 3 bases; nucleotides outside the gene matches: 11. The CDR3 spans 18 residues. CDR3 amino acids: CASSKTGLAGSDYNEQFF. CDR3 in DNA: TGTGCCAGCAGCAAGACGGGACTAGCGGGGTCTGACTACAATGAGCAGTTCTTC.

The gene calls are TRBV5-6 and TRBJ2-1; 7 bases fit TRBD2. The CDR3 covers 17 residues. Per germline, CDR1 SGHDT and CDR2 YYEEEE. Unmatched junction bases numbered 11, after V lost 0 bases and J lost 5 bases. The CDR3 DNA reads as TGTGCCAGCAGCTTGGGGCCTACGCGGGAGACGAACAATGAGCAGTTCTTC. The encoded protein is CASSLGPTRETNNEQFF. The full variable domain, rest sourced from reference TRBV5-6 and TRBJ2-1, is DAGVTQSPTHLIKTRGQQVTLRCSPKSGHDTVSWYQQALGQGPQFIFQYYEEEERQRGNFPDRFSGHQFPNYSSELNVNALLLGDSALYLCASSLGPTRETNNEQFFGPGTRLTVL.